A selection of T cell receptor beta chains follows, all from one sample in a study of response to subunit inactivated influenza vaccine. MiXCR, run by TCRdb on the RT-PCR reads, gives a single entry per CDR3 protein. The sample has about 540,000 distinct CDR3 sequences, roughly a quarter seen once; the top ten hold 2.5% to 3.5%. This sample also appeared in a second study, on T cells expressing NK-cell markers.

The input for sequencing was CD4+ T cells sorted from PBMCs, taken about 13 days after vaccination. The receptors come from a man between 45 and 60 years old who received an inactivated influenza vaccine. Each CDR3 is given with its conserved first and last residue. A D gene is named only where the DNA matches it firmly. Some rows mark clone size as missing; the rest say once, few, many or name a class of expanded clone.

v_gene,d_gene,abundance,j_gene,CDR3aa,CDR3nt
TRBV5-1,-,-,TRBJ2-5,CASSSMTGTQETQYF,TGCGCCAGCAGCTCGATGACAGGTACCCAAGAGACCCAGTACTTC
TRBV20-1,-,-,TRBJ2-3,CSARETALVADTQYF,TGCAGTGCTAGAGAAACAGCATTGGTTGCGGATACGCAGTATTTT
TRBV6-1,TRBD2,few,TRBJ2-5,CATSIAGGPETQYF,TGTGCCACCTCGATAGCGGGAGGGCCGGAGACCCAGTACTTC
TRBV3-1,TRBD1,few,TRBJ2-1,CASSGRDRALNEQFF,TGTGCCAGCAGCGGCCGGGACAGGGCTTTGAATGAGCAGTTCTTC
TRBV7-6,-,few,TRBJ2-1,CASSLSRVWGYNEQFF,TGTGCCAGCAGCCTATCACGGGTCTGGGGGTACAATGAGCAGTTCTTC
TRBV5-6,-,-,TRBJ2-7,CASAPGTLGYEQYF,TGTGCCAGCGCGCCCGGGACATTGGGCTACGAGCAGTACTTC
TRBV7-3,TRBD2,-,TRBJ2-1,CASSTGTSGEKGEQFF,TGTGCCAGCAGCACCGGGACTAGTGGGGAGAAGGGTGAGCAGTTCTTC
TRBV4-3,-,-,TRBJ2-7,CASSQDPGSREQYF,TGCGCCAGCAGCCAAGATCCTGGCTCCCGCGAGCAGTACTTC
TRBV7-2,TRBD1,few,TRBJ1-2,CASSFPGQGYGYTF,TGTGCCAGCAGCTTTCCGGGACAGGGGTATGGCTACACCTTC
TRBV15,-,-,TRBJ2-5,CATSREDITETQYF,TGTGCCACCAGCAGAGAAGACATTACTGAGACCCAGTACTTC
TRBV28,TRBD2,few,TRBJ2-7,CASSSMPGLALGYEQYF,TGTGCCAGCAGTTCCATGCCGGGACTAGCGCTTGGGTACGAGCAGTACTTC